The entry below gives a single T cell receptor beta chain sequence along with its context. The data stem from a study of blood T cell repertoires in COVID-19. Looking at the study overall: T cells, B-cell-depleted T cells, or PBMCs supplied cDNA or gDNA.

This CDR3 spans 11 amino acids. Germline V lookup: CDR1 GTSNPN, CDR2 SVGIG (reference sequence). Profiled with immunoSEQ multiplex PCR; TCRdb holds only in-frame clones, not every one. The sample has more than 250,000 clones; around 87% are singletons. The sequence derives from a woman in her twenties or thirties who had recovered from COVID-19. The V gene is TRBV30, the J gene TRBJ1-2, with D possibly TRBD1 on 6 matching bases. Sequencing was done on a sample of PBMCs or T cells enriched from blood (not recorded which). CDR3 residues: CAGEIQGGYTF. For the CDR3, the DNA is TGTGCTGGAGAGATACAGGGAGGCTACACCTTC.